Described below is a single TCR beta chain sequence and its context. Its specific antigen is unknown. Per-base quality was not reported, and no clone a single base away is much larger than it. The sample is drawn from a study of blood T cells in healthy people across ages (dated by TCRdb to between 2014 and 2016). About the study as a whole: In model experiments, template switching captured about one uniquely barcoded TCR beta cDNA molecule for every two T cells. Donors of different ages were randomly distributed across sequencing lanes to avoid experimental bias. To track age-related changes in TCR beta repertoire diversity, the study relied on deep sequencing normalized with unique cDNA molecular identifiers. The donors were divided into four age groups: young (average around 15 years), middle-aged (roughly 40), aged (approximately 62) and long-lived (approximately 74). The study analyzed two additional independent replicas of 1 million unique cDNA reads from the same blood draw for two donors, one aged 18 to 30 and one aged 80 or older.

CDR1 and CDR2, per the germline V gene (reference sequence), are GTSNPN and SVGIG. V is cut back by 5 bases and J by 0 bases, with 4 bases in the junction unmatched. Its CDR3 holds 15 amino acids, cysteine through phenylalanine. CDR3 DNA only is kept here, 45 bases in frame from base 1. The protocol used for the library was 5' RACE. Sequencing was carried out with an Illumina HiSeq 2500. The second PCR ran for roughly 6 to 11 cycles and used a J-beta primer mix along with a sample-barcoded 5' primer. A unique molecular identifier was introduced onto each TCR beta cDNA molecule by a template-switch 5' adaptor carrying 12 random nucleotides. Each sample yielded at least 3 million CDR3-containing paired-end reads. All of the RNA was converted into first-strand cDNA using the Mint cDNA synthesis kit, with a TRBC-specific oligonucleotide serving as the primer. After uracil-DNA glycosylase treatment, a first 18-cycle PCR used universal primers M1SS and BC2_uni_R on all cDNA. The original pipeline was this. For normalization, 1 million high-quality reads were randomly selected from each sample, with every read carrying a distinct molecular identifier. Instead of being binned into consensus sequences, reads that shared molecular identifiers were thrown out. CDR3 identification, clonotype clustering and error correction used MiTCR with a Q25 quality threshold and the strictest error-elimination algorithm. Lower-bound total TCR beta diversity was estimated with a nonparametric unseen species model using Euler transformation. In-frame beta chains were kept once TCRdb had trimmed the public reads at Q25 with fastp and called clones with MiXCR. A single entry per CDR3 protein holds the most common genes and DNA from its merged rows. TCRdb, not the original authors, processed these V and J calls. This sample lists approximately 1,100,000 distinct CDR3 sequences; more than 40% were detected once. Of the sample, approximately 20% falls within the top ten clones.

What the research found in general, with its limitations: Estimates of total diversity based on one million sequenced T cells were considered lower bounds and underestimates. Donor CMV infection status was unknown, potentially confounding age-related changes in expanded clonotypes. As age increased, observed TCR beta diversity per million T cells dropped in a roughly linear way, and a significant reduction was already evident by age 40. Observed TCR beta diversity correlated strongly with the percentage of naive T cells measured by flow cytometry. Since profiling was done on bulk unsorted PBMCs, naive and antigen-experienced compartments could not be conclusively compared. Compared with the aged group, more naive CD4+ T cells, fewer expanded clones and increased TCR diversity were shown by the long-lived group, suggesting age selection.

Donors were 35 to 40 systemically healthy Caucasian individuals from Russia aged about 6 to 100 years. Roughly 9.5 milliliters of peripheral blood were drawn from each donor into EDTA-treated Vacutainer tubes. PBMCs were isolated by Ficoll-Paque density-gradient centrifugation, with at least 6.5 million obtained per sample. Total RNA was extracted from PBMCs with Trizol reagent, with at least 5.5 micrograms obtained per sample. Naive CD45RAhigh/CD27high T cell percentages were measured by flow cytometry on a PBMC aliquot from every donor. The sequencing input was blood. The chain is assembled from TRBV30 and TRBJ2-7; the junction holds 13 bases that match TRBD2. The sequence derives from a woman aged 60-75 years in good health. Here the CDR3 is given as CAWVGLAGSSYEQYF. The DNA reads as follows: TGTGCCTGGGTGGGACTAGCGGGGAGCTCCTACGAGCAGTACTTC.